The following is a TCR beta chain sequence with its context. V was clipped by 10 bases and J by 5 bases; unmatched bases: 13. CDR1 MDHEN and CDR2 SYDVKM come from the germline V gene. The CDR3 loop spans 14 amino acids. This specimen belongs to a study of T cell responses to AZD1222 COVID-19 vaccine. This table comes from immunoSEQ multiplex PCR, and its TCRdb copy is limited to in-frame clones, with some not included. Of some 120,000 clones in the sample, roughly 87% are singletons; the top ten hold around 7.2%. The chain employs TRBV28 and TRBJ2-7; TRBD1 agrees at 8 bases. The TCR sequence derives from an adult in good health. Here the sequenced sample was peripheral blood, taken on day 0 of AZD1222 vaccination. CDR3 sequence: CATRPGQEVHEQYF. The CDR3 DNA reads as TGTGCCACAAGACCGGGACAGGAGGTCCACGAGCAGTACTTC.